Here is one T cell receptor beta chain with its context. This specimen belongs to a study of naive CD8 T cells in extremely preterm neonates. CDR1 is SGHNT and CDR2 is YENEEA in the germline V gene. Trimming shortened V by 1 base and J by 2 bases, and 5 bases separated the two germline ends. The CDR3 covers 13 residues. Sequencing used immunoSEQ multiplex PCR; TCRdb keeps in-frame clones, though not all of them. The sample lists around 4,600 clones, under 99% occurring once. The healthy nonsmoking adult controls had a median age of about 41 years, range about 20-55 years. The receptor comes from a human donor in good health. This chain connects TRBV11-3 to TRBJ1-1; TRBD1 might be the D (5 bases). The sequencing input was naive CD8+ T cells from blood. The CDR3 nucleotides read TGTGCCAGCAGCTTAGGGACAAACACTGAAGCTTTCTTT. Translation gives CASSLGTNTEAFF.